This TCR beta chain was sequenced in a study of cytomegalovirus exposure and HLA in healthy donors. Profiled with immunoSEQ multiplex PCR; TCRdb holds only in-frame clones, not every one. This table has 200,000 to 250,000 clones, 80% to 95% appearing once. Looked up from germline, CDR1 is MRHNA and CDR2 is SNTAGT. The trim removed 6 bases at V and 4 bases at J, leaving 7 bases unmatched. This CDR3 has 16 residues. Study-level results: Most TCR sequences were rare, but some public TCRs occurred in many donors.

As to this clone: The antigen is not known.

The sample taken for sequencing was PBMCs. The TCR sequence derives from a woman aged 18-30 years in good health and CMV-seronegative. This rearrangement joins TRBV6-4 to TRBJ2-1; TRBD2 agrees at 12 bases. The chain's CDR3 is CASSLTSGRPYNEQFF. CDR3 coding DNA: TGTGCCAGCAGCCTCACTAGCGGGAGGCCTTACAATGAGCAGTTCTTC.